This T cell receptor beta chain was sequenced during a study of blood T cell repertoires in COVID-19. Background on the study: Whether acute or convalescent, the COVID-19 samples came from the United States, Italy and Spain. T cells, B-cell-depleted T cells, or PBMCs supplied cDNA or gDNA.

This clone occurred once. V dropped 1 base and J dropped 6 bases, with 9 bases sitting between them. The CDR3 extends over 13 amino acids. Germline loops: CDR1 SEHNR, CDR2 FQNEAQ (reference sequence). In the authors' methods: Amplification with reference gene primers provided the estimates of nucleated cell counts. Sequencing used immunoSEQ multiplex PCR; TCRdb keeps in-frame clones, though not all of them. The V and J calls and clone size come from that table; D and trimming were worked out from the DNA. The data contain some 180,000 clones, more than 85% of them singletons. Seattle-derived patients entered the study during active infection and were followed longitudinally.

Material: peripheral blood. The sequence was obtained from a woman older than 75 with COVID-19, enrolled during active disease. V usage is TRBV7-9 and J usage is TRBJ1-2; no clear D. The CDR3 DNA reads TGTGCCAGCAGCTTAGGAGAGATGGATGGCTACACCTTC. It encodes CASSLGEMDGYTF.